These 13 T cell receptor beta chains were all obtained from the same sample, sequenced in a study of T-cell memory formation after mild COVID-19. From the 5' RACE reads, TCRdb called clonotypes with MiXCR, one entry per CDR3 protein. Among about 140,000 distinct CDR3 sequences, more than 13% were seen once, and the ten largest hold about 30%. The sample comprised PBMCs or a T cell subset sorted from them (not recorded which). These TCRs come from an adult woman who had mild COVID-19 (a few samples of this study predate the infection). Cell type and time point are not known.

This clonotype was detected only a few times. The CDR3 sequence is CSARDIQLNTEAFF. The CDR3 coding sequence is TGCAGTGCTAGAGATATTCAGCTGAACACTGAAGCTTTCTTT. The rearrangement joins TRBV20-1 to TRBJ1-1; D gene ambiguous. V was cut by 0 bases and J by 0 bases, with 8 bases left in between. CDR1 is DFQATT and CDR2 is SNEGSKA in the germline V gene (reference sequence). The CDR3 is 14 residues long.

This clonotype was detected a few times. The chain has TRBV9 and TRBJ2-7; D call uncertain. The ends were cut back, 0 bases at V and 7 bases at J, with 11 bases in the middle. The length of the CDR3 is 13 residues. Looked up from germline, CDR1 is SGDLS and CDR2 is YYNGEE. The CDR3: CASSVGDVEEQYF. CDR3 DNA sequence: TGTGCCAGCAGCGTAGGGGATGTCGAGGAGCAGTACTTC.

This clonotype has more than one count but fewer than ten. The chain joins TRBV3-1 to TRBJ2-7; D is ambiguous. The CDR3 is 13 residues long. V dropped 4 bases and J dropped 4 bases, with 11 bases sitting between them. In germline, CDR1 is LGHDT, CDR2 YNNKEL (reference sequence). The CDR3 sequence: CASSPFKGYEQYF. CDR3 sequence (DNA): TGTGCCAGCAGCCCTTTTAAGGGTTACGAGCAGTACTTC.

The chain has TRBV19 and TRBJ1-5; D ambiguous. V lost 2 bases and J 0 bases, leaving 8 bases between the germline ends. There are 15 residues in the CDR3. CDR1 and CDR2 (germline): LNHDA, SQIVND (reference sequence). The CDR3 loop is CASSILAGSNQPQHF. In DNA, the CDR3 is TGTGCCAGTAGTATACTGGCAGGTAGCAATCAGCCCCAGCATTTT. Drawing the rest from reference TRBV19 and TRBJ1-5, the complete variable domain is DGGITQSPKYLFRKEGQNVTLSCEQNLNHDAMYWYRQDPGQGLRLIYYSQIVNDFQKGDIAEGYSVSREKKESFPLTVTSAQKNPTAFYLCASSILAGSNQPQHFGDGTRLSIL.

The chain has TRBV6-1 and TRBJ1-2; the D gene is possibly TRBD1 (6 bases). V lost 6 bases and J 4 bases, leaving 15 bases between the germline ends. Germline loops: CDR1 MNHNS, CDR2 SASEGT. The CDR3 consists of 14 residues. The CDR3, as DNA: TGTGCCAGCAGCTCCATACAGGGCCCCTATGGCTACACCTTC. Residues: CASSSIQGPYGYTF.

This clonotype was counted a few times. The CDR3: CASSLMEGGPRDTQYF. The CDR3 DNA sequence: TGTGCCAGCAGTTTAATGGAGGGAGGGCCAAGGGATACGCAGTATTTT. The chain uses TRBV27 and TRBJ2-3, with 7 positions matching TRBD2. The CDR3 is 16 amino acids. From germline, CDR1 is MNHEY and CDR2 SMNVEV (reference sequence). After removal of 2 bases from V and 6 bases from J, the junction contained 11 bases not matched to a gene.

This clonotype was counted only a few times. The chain links TRBV7-8 to TRBJ2-1, with 10 bases aligning to TRBD2. CDR1 is SGHVS, CDR2 FQNEAQ, per germline. The CDR3 extends over 15 amino acids. The V and J ends lost 5 bases and 2 bases, in that order; junction bases with no gene match: 3. This CDR3 is CASSQAGGPYNEQFF. The CDR3 nucleotides are TGTGCCAGCAGCCAAGCGGGAGGGCCCTACAATGAGCAGTTCTTC.

This clonotype was counted only a few times. The genes are TRBV13 and TRBJ2-1; 12 bases map to TRBD2. The CDR3 totals 15 residues. Germline lookup yields CDR1 PRHDT and CDR2 FYEKMQ (reference sequence). The V gene end was trimmed by 5 bases and the J gene end by 10 bases; junction bases not matched to a gene: 9. CDR3 in amino acids: CASSVGLAGSGEQFF. The CDR3 coding sequence is TGTGCCAGCAGCGTCGGACTAGCGGGATCGGGGGAGCAGTTCTTC.

This clonotype was counted only a few times. The chain couples TRBV4-3 to TRBJ2-7; 7 nucleotides line up with TRBD1. Germline trimming cut 3 bases from V and 3 bases from J; bases unmatched to any gene: 8. Germline values: CDR1 LGHNA, CDR2 YSLEER. The CDR3 extends over 15 amino acids. The CDR3 DNA follows: TGCGCCAGCAGCCAGAGACAGGGCGTTAACTACGAGCAGTACTTC. Encoded protein: CASSQRQGVNYEQYF.

This clonotype occurred a few times. The rearrangement joins TRBV7-6 to TRBJ1-5; D gene uncertain. The CDR3 extends over 15 amino acids. V lost 1 base to trimming and J lost 1 base, with 8 bases between them. Germline-derived CDR1 and CDR2 are SGHVS and FNYEAQ. The CDR3 DNA is TGTGCCAGCAGCTTAGACGGTGGGAGCAATCAGCCCCAGCATTTT. Translating it yields CASSLDGGSNQPQHF.

The chain combines TRBV4-1 with TRBJ1-4; the D gene is possibly TRBD1 (5 bases). The germline V and J ends were trimmed by 9 bases and 2 bases, with 16 bases remaining between them. CDR1 MGHRA and CDR2 YSYEKL come from the germline V gene. The CDR3 has 15 amino acids. The CDR3 DNA sequence: TGCGCCAGTAAAAGGGAAGGGGCCACTAATGAAAAACTGTTTTTT. Its protein product is CASKREGATNEKLFF.

This CDR3 is CASASMDTTRGYTF. CDR3 DNA sequence: TGTGCCAGCGCGTCTATGGACACCACACGGGGCTACACCTTC. The chain employs TRBV11-2 and TRBJ1-2; D is possibly TRBD1 (5 bases). The CDR3 is made up of 14 amino acids. With 8 bases removed from V and 8 bases from J, the gap between germline ends came to 21 bases. The V gene's germline CDR1 is SGHAT and CDR2 FQNNGV.

This clonotype was picked up a small number of times. V and J are TRBV14 and TRBJ2-5; a weak D match, TRBD2 (6 bases). This CDR3 region has 14 residues. V was pared by 7 bases and J by 2 bases, with 14 bases between. Germline V gives CDR1 SGHDN, CDR2 FVKESK. The CDR3 region has the DNA TGTGCCAGCACCTCCTCTAGCGTTCAAGAGACCCAGTACTTC. It specifies CASTSSSVQETQYF. The whole variable domain, remainder taken from reference TRBV14 and TRBJ2-5, is EAGVTQFPSHSVIEKGQTVTLRCDPISGHDNLYWYRRVMGKEIKFLLHFVKESKQDESGMPNNRFLAERTGGTYSTLKVQPAELEDSGVYFCASTSSSVQETQYFGPGTRLLVL.